The 27 T cell receptor beta chains listed next were all sequenced from one sample in a study of blood T cells in healthy people across ages. Primed by a sample-barcoded 5' primer and a J-beta primer mix, a second PCR proceeded for roughly 6 to 12 cycles. From the 5' RACE reads, TCRdb called clonotypes with MiXCR, one entry per CDR3 protein. Counted here are over 600,000 distinct CDR3 sequences, 45% to 70% occurring once; the ten biggest clones make up roughly 25%. Specimen: blood. Receptor source: a man in his forties in good health.

This clonotype has a count of ten or more. As DNA, the CDR3 is TGTGCCAGCAGTGGGGTGGGCCCCCAGGAGACCCAGTACTTC. Protein product: CASSGVGPQETQYF. The chain employs TRBV25-1 and TRBJ2-5; D is unclear. The CDR3 has 14 amino acids. The V end was cut by 4 bases, the J end by 5 bases, with 14 bases between. Germline V gene sequence: CDR1 MGHDK, CDR2 SYGVNS.

There are a few counts of this clonotype. The chain combines TRBV7-9 with TRBJ2-1; 8 bases are shared with TRBD2. V gave up 5 bases and J gave up 4 bases; unmatched junction bases: 7. CDR3 size: 15 residues. Germline lookup yields CDR1 SEHNR and CDR2 FQNEAQ (reference sequence). The chain's CDR3 is CASSGNREGYNEQFF. CDR3 bases: TGTGCCAGCAGCGGGAATCGGGAGGGATACAATGAGCAGTTCTTC.

This clonotype occurred a few times. V and J are TRBV27 and TRBJ2-5; 7 positions agree with TRBD2. Germline V gene sequence: CDR1 MNHEY, CDR2 SMNVEV (reference sequence). This CDR3 has 13 amino acids. The V and J ends lost 6 bases and 11 bases, in that order; junction bases with no gene match: 12. The CDR3 here is CASSSTSAGEQYF. The DNA of the CDR3 is TGTGCCAGCAGCAGTACCTCCGCGGGAGAGCAGTACTTC.

This rearrangement joins TRBV5-1 to TRBJ2-3; D is perhaps TRBD1 (6 bases). The CDR3 extends over 16 amino acids. Trimming shortened V by 0 bases and J by 0 bases, and 11 bases separated the two germline ends. The germline gives CDR1 SGHRS, CDR2 YFSETQ. In DNA form, the CDR3 reads TGCGCCAGCAGCTTGGAATCGGACAGCAGCACAGATACGCAGTATTTT. Amino acid sequence: CASSLESDSSTDTQYF. The entire variable domain, with the rest obtained from reference TRBV5-1 and TRBJ2-3, is as follows: KAGVTQTPRYLIKTRGQQVTLSCSPISGHRSVSWYQQTPGQGLQFLFEYFSETQRNKGNFPGRFSGRQFSNSRSEMNVSTLELGDSALYLCASSLESDSSTDTQYFGPGTRLTVL.

This clonotype was counted a few times. This chain links TRBV3-1 with TRBJ1-5; D is unclear. CDR3 size: 15 residues. The germline V and J ends were trimmed by 0 bases and 6 bases, with 12 bases remaining between them. CDR1 is LGHDT and CDR2 is YNNKEL in the germline V gene (reference sequence). The CDR3 DNA sequence: TGTGCCAGCAGCCAAGATCTGGGGAACGGTCAGCCCCAGCATTTT. It specifies CASSQDLGNGQPQHF.

Only a few counts were recorded for this clonotype. The chain recombines TRBV20-1 with TRBJ2-4; D may correspond to TRBD1 or TRBD2 (5 bases each). TRBJ2-7 explains the end of the DNA better; the J call may be wrong. Germline assignment: CDR1 DFQATT and CDR2 SNEGSKA (reference sequence). The CDR3 totals 11 residues. CDR3 in DNA: TGCAGTGCTTCCAGGGAGTTCGAGCAGTACTTC. Protein sequence: CSASREFEQYF.

The genes are TRBV20-1 and TRBJ2-1; D is unclear. Looked up from germline, CDR1 is DFQATT and CDR2 is SNEGSKA (reference sequence). The CDR3 runs to 13 residues. The V end was cut by 7 bases, the J end by 9 bases, with 19 bases between. CDR3 residues: CSVGGRIMAEQFF. The CDR3 DNA is TGCAGTGTCGGCGGCCGGATTATGGCTGAGCAGTTCTTC.

The chain employs TRBV18 and TRBJ1-1; no firm D call. The germline V and J ends were trimmed by 3 bases and 0 bases, with 5 bases remaining between them. Germline-derived CDR1 and CDR2 are KGHSH and LQKENI. This CDR3 is built from 13 residues. CDR3 bases: TGTGCCAGCTCACCTGAAATGAACACTGAAGCTTTCTTT. Its translation: CASSPEMNTEAFF.

In this sample, this clonotype turned up a few times. The gene calls are TRBV25-1 and TRBJ2-2; D may match TRBD1 or TRBD2 (6 bases each). The V gene's germline CDR1 is MGHDK and CDR2 SYGVNS. Trimming took 8 bases from V and 7 from J, leaving 26 bases between them. CDR3 length: 17 residues. This CDR3 is CASGGKARGLTIGELFF. In DNA form, the CDR3 reads TGTGCCAGCGGGGGGAAGGCCAGGGGACTTACAATCGGGGAGCTGTTTTTT.

The chain combines TRBV27 with TRBJ1-2; D gene unclear. The germline CDR1 and CDR2 sequences are MNHEY and SMNVEV (reference sequence). The germline V and J ends were trimmed by 5 bases and 8 bases, with 12 bases remaining between them. The CDR3 sequence is 12 residues long. The CDR3 region is CASSPSVGGYTF. CDR3 DNA sequence: TGTGCCAGCAGTCCCTCCGTGGGGGGCTACACCTTC.

The rearrangement links TRBV4-2 to TRBJ2-6, with 7 bases matching TRBD1. This CDR3 has 17 residues. Germline lookup yields CDR1 LGHNA and CDR2 YNFKEQ. V lost 3 bases and J lost 2; bases outside the gene matches: 7. The CDR3 DNA follows: TGTGCCAGCAGCCACACGGGACAGTCAGCTGGGGCCAACGTCCTGACTTTC. Residues: CASSHTGQSAGANVLTF.

This chain links TRBV7-9 with TRBJ1-1; unclear D gene. V lost 3 bases, J lost 2 bases, and 13 bases lay in between. There are 15 residues in the CDR3. Germline V gene data show CDR1 as SEHNR and CDR2 as FQNEAQ (reference sequence). The CDR3 sequence: CASSFFLGINTEAFF. CDR3 sequence (DNA): TGTGCCAGCAGCTTTTTCCTGGGGATTAACACTGAAGCTTTCTTT.

This clonotype has a handful of counts. The gene calls are TRBV29-1 and TRBJ2-3; no clear D gene. CDR3 length: 14 amino acids. CDR1 is SQVTM, CDR2 ANQGSEA, per germline. V gave up 7 bases and J gave up 4 bases, with 18 bases separating them. The CDR3 region is CSGATISSADTQYF. The CDR3 region has the DNA TGCAGCGGTGCTACTATTTCTTCTGCAGATACGCAGTATTTT.

In this sample, this clonotype turned up a few times. V is TRBV24-1 and J is TRBJ2-1; tentatively, D is TRBD2 (6 bases). The CDR3 totals 15 residues. Trimming left V 8 bases short and J 0 bases short, with 13 bases between. Germline V CDR1 and CDR2: KGHDR, SFDVKD. CDR3 loop: CATTRSGDSYNEQFF. The CDR3 coding sequence is TGTGCCACCACCCGTAGCGGAGACTCCTACAATGAGCAGTTCTTC.

The chain is built from TRBV2 and TRBJ2-7; 7 positions agree with TRBD1. The J call may not be correct, given that the DNA end is closer to TRBJ2-5. CDR1 and CDR2 from the germline V gene are SNHLY and FYNNEI. CDR3 length: 12 amino acids. The CDR3: CASRGQAETQYF. As DNA, the CDR3 is TGTGCCAGCAGAGGACAGGCTGAGACCCAGTACTTC.

This clonotype was counted only a few times. The V and J genes are TRBV28 and TRBJ2-5, with 13 bases aligning to TRBD2. CDR3 length: 19 residues. V was clipped by 5 bases and J by 6 bases; unmatched bases: 18. CDR1 is MDHEN, CDR2 SYDVKM, per germline. CDR3 region: CASSLFRLTSGGAPKTQYF. The CDR3 DNA follows: TGTGCCAGCAGTCTTTTCCGCCTTACTAGCGGGGGGGCCCCGAAGACCCAGTACTTC.

The rearrangement joins TRBV6-6 to TRBJ2-3; a weak D match, TRBD1 (6 bases). Trimming removed 6 bases at V and 6 bases at J, with 19 bases between. The germline gives CDR1 MNHNY, CDR2 SVGAGI (reference sequence). The CDR3 is 15 amino acids. The DNA for the CDR3 is TGTGCCAGCAGCCCCCGAGGGGGTCACGGGGATACGCAGTATTTT. Protein product: CASSPRGGHGDTQYF.

The chain links TRBV11-1 to TRBJ2-1; D is unresolved. The CDR3 spans 16 residues. The V end lost 6 bases, the J end lost 1 base, and 16 bases lay between the germline ends. The V gene's germline CDR1 is SGHAT and CDR2 FQDESV (reference sequence). CDR3 sequence (DNA): TGTGCCAGCAGTTACTACTTGAGTAGATCCTACAATGAGCAGTTCTTC. It yields the protein CASSYYLSRSYNEQFF.

The V gene is TRBV24-1, the J gene TRBJ2-1, with D maybe TRBD1 (6 bases). V shed 8 bases and J shed 6 bases, with 13 bases lying between them. This CDR3 region has 13 residues. The germline CDR1 and CDR2 sequences are KGHDR and SFDVKD. The CDR3 here is CATIGQYPNEQFF. The CDR3 DNA reads as TGTGCCACCATAGGACAGTATCCCAATGAGCAGTTCTTC.

V gene TRBV6-5 combines with J gene TRBJ1-5, with TRBD1 matching over 9 bases. V lost 6 bases, J lost 1 base, and 7 bases stayed unmatched. The CDR3 covers 16 residues. CDR1 is MNHEY and CDR2 is SVGAGI in the germline V gene. The CDR3 nucleotides read TGTGCCAGCAGACGGACACAGGGGGCGAGCAATCAGCCCCAGCATTTT. Protein sequence: CASRRTQGASNQPQHF.

The chain uses TRBV28 and TRBJ2-6; tentative D call: TRBD1 (5 bases). The germline V gene encodes CDR1 MDHEN and CDR2 SYDVKM. The CDR3 covers 17 residues. The V end was cut by 2 bases, the J end by 2 bases, with 13 bases between. CDR3 nucleotides: TGTGCCAGCAGTTTACCACCACAGGAGCCTGGGGCCAACGTCCTGACTTTC. This sequence encodes CASSLPPQEPGANVLTF.

This clonotype has only a few counts. The rearrangement joins TRBV20-1 to TRBJ2-4; D perhaps matches TRBD1 (5 bases). Per the germline V gene, CDR1 is DFQATT and CDR2 is SNEGSKA (reference sequence). V dropped 3 bases and J dropped 0 bases, with 12 bases sitting between them. The CDR3 consists of 15 residues. The CDR3 region is CSASMTALAKNIQYF. CDR3 nucleotide sequence: TGCAGTGCTAGTATGACAGCTCTAGCCAAAAACATTCAGTACTTC.

V is TRBV20-1 and J is TRBJ1-2; no clear D. The germline V gene encodes CDR1 DFQATT and CDR2 SNEGSKA (reference sequence). This CDR3 contains 12 residues. The germline V and J ends were trimmed by 6 bases and 8 bases, with 16 bases remaining between them. The CDR3 coding sequence is TGCAGTGCCCAGCCTTTTGGTGCAGGCTACACCTTC. Protein product: CSAQPFGAGYTF.

The chain couples TRBV24-1 to TRBJ2-1, with 8 nucleotides matching TRBD1. Germline CDR1 reads KGHDR; CDR2 reads SFDVKD. The CDR3 has 16 amino acids. The V gene end was trimmed by 4 bases and the J gene end by 3 bases; junction bases not matched to a gene: 7. This CDR3 is CATSENDRGGYNEQFF. Here the CDR3 DNA reads TGTGCCACCAGTGAGAATGACAGGGGCGGCTACAATGAGCAGTTCTTC.

This chain connects TRBV29-1 to TRBJ2-5, with 11 bases lining up with TRBD1. Unmatched junction bases numbered 14, after V lost 8 bases and J lost 9 bases. The CDR3 sequence is 14 residues long. The germline gives CDR1 SQVTM, CDR2 ANQGSEA. The CDR3 reads CSTEGQGAREAQYF. As DNA, the CDR3 is TGCAGCACTGAAGGACAGGGGGCTCGTGAGGCCCAGTACTTC.

The chain uses TRBV7-8 and TRBJ2-2, with TRBD1 matching over 7 bases. The V gene end was trimmed by 5 bases and the J gene end by 0 bases; junction bases not matched to a gene: 9. The CDR3 length is 17 residues. Germline V gene lookup returns CDR1 SGHVS and CDR2 FQNEAQ. CDR3 protein: CASSRWTGDANTGELFF. In DNA, the CDR3 is TGTGCCAGCAGCCGTTGGACAGGCGACGCGAACACCGGGGAGCTGTTTTTT. Drawing the rest from reference TRBV7-8 and TRBJ2-2, the complete variable domain is GAGVSQSPRYKVAKRGQDVALRCDPISGHVSLFWYQQALGQGPEFLTYFQNEAQLDKSGLPSDRFFAERPEGSVSTLKIQRTQQEDSAVYLCASSRWTGDANTGELFFGEGSRLTVL.

The table lists this clonotype with a few counts. The chain recombines TRBV5-1 with TRBJ1-1; D might be TRBD1 (5 bases). Trimming pared 2 bases from V and 1 base from J, leaving 15 bases between. Germline V lookup: CDR1 SGHRS, CDR2 YFSETQ. The CDR3 extends over 16 amino acids. Written as DNA, the CDR3 is TGCGCCAGCAGCTTATTTCGGGGCTTCGGGAACACTGAAGCTTTCTTT. It encodes CASSLFRGFGNTEAFF.